This TCR beta chain was recorded in a study of OX40 agonist ivuxolimab in advanced cancers. Notes on the study in general: The average count of expanded clones was higher among CD8+ T cells than among CD4+.

Regarding this clone: Its target is unknown.

Germline V gives CDR1 SGDLS, CDR2 YYNGEE. Trimming left V 0 bases short and J 2 bases short, with 8 bases between. CDR3 size: 14 residues. Assay used: immunoSEQ multiplex PCR; TCRdb lists only in-frame clones, some missing. The data contain some 96,000 clones, just under 85% of them singletons. The rearrangement uses TRBV9 and TRBJ1-2; no reliable D call. The TCR originated in an adult with an advanced solid tumor such as melanoma, head and neck, liver or kidney cancer. The starting material was CD4+ or CD8+ T cells sorted from blood, obtained in a trial of the OX40 agonist ivuxolimab. The CDR3 spells CASSVGSSNYGYTF. Written as DNA, the CDR3 is TGTGCCAGCAGCGTAGGGTCGAGCAACTATGGCTACACCTTC.